The source of this TCR beta chain is a study of blood T cells in healthy people across ages. CDR3 length equals 17 residues. Germline V gene sequence: CDR1 SGHTA, CDR2 FQGTGA. The V segment lost 5 bases and the J segment 2 bases; nucleotides outside the gene matches: 11. A second PCR, run for about 7 to 11 cycles, used a sample-barcoded 5' primer plus a J-beta primer mix. TCRdb re-called the 5' RACE reads through MiXCR, storing one row per CDR3 protein. The profile shows 600,000 or so distinct CDR3 sequences, around a fifth of them singletons. Sample: blood. This sequence joins TRBV7-3 and TRBJ2-3; the match to TRBD1 covers 9 bases. This sequence originates from a man between 65 and 85 years old in good health. The CDR3 loop is CASSAGQGTRSTDTQYF. Here the CDR3 DNA reads TGTGCCAGCAGCGCAGGACAGGGGACAAGGTCCACAGATACGCAGTATTTT. The full variable domain, in which reference TRBV7-3 and TRBJ2-3 provide the parts outside the CDR3, is GAGVSQTPSNKVTEKGKYVELRCDPISGHTALYWYRQSLGQGPEFLIYFQGTGAADDSGLPNDRFFAVRPEGSVSTLKIQRTERGDSAVYLCASSAGQGTRSTDTQYFGPGTRLTVL.